This record concerns one T cell receptor beta chain sequence. Its target is not known. The data were obtained in a study of blood T cells in healthy people across ages. V shed 1 base, J shed 0 bases, and the junction held 7 bases outside the gene matches. CDR1 is MGHDK and CDR2 is SYGVNS in the germline V gene. There are 18 residues in the CDR3. Broader study findings: Donor CMV infection status was unknown, possibly confounding age-related changes in expanded clonotypes. Reliance upon unsorted PBMCs precluded definitive naive versus antigen-experienced comparison. In long-lived donors, naive CD4+ cell counts and diversity exceeded those of aged donors. Age brought a roughly linear fall in TCR beta diversity measured per million T cells.

Together with a sample-barcoded 5' primer, a J-beta primer mix was included in a second PCR lasting roughly 7 to 11 cycles. In TCRdb, the 5' RACE reads were re-called with MiXCR into one record per CDR3 protein. The table includes over 1,500,000 distinct CDR3 sequences, roughly 52% detected once. This receptor was taken from a woman between 40 and 55 years old in good health. The sequenced material came from blood. This chain uses TRBV25-1 with TRBJ2-1, with 9 bases identical to TRBD2. The CDR3: CASSEFASGVYSYNEQFF. The CDR3 nucleotides read TGTGCCAGCAGTGAATTCGCTAGCGGGGTTTACTCCTACAATGAGCAGTTCTTC. The full variable domain, in which reference TRBV25-1 and TRBJ2-1 provide the parts outside the CDR3, is EADIYQTPRYLVIGTGKKITLECSQTMGHDKMYWYQQDPGMELHLIHYSYGVNSTEKGDLSSESTVSRIRTEHFPLTLESARPSHTSQYLCASSEFASGVYSYNEQFFGPGTRLTVL.